This TCR beta chain derives from a study of shared clonotypes between healthy human individuals. Study-wide results and caveats: In this cohort, only blood was sampled, and tissue repertoires likely differ.

Profiling relied on immunoSEQ multiplex PCR, and the TCRdb table lists in-frame clones only, not all of them. Of 2 million to 3 million clones in the sample, roughly 93% are singletons; the top ten hold roughly 0.39%. Germline V gene sequence: CDR1 SNHLY, CDR2 FYNNEI. Trimming removed 4 bases at V and 0 bases at J, with 12 bases between. The CDR3 has 16 residues. In the case of this clone: Its target is unknown.

The chain carries TRBV2 and TRBJ2-2; no clear D gene. This receptor was identified in a man between 18 and 29 years old in good health. Some clones in this sample may be carry-over from other donors' samples. Sequenced input: naive CD4+ T cells from PBMCs. Subset specified: CD45RA+ positively selected. CDR3 loop: CASSALGYANTGELFF. The CDR3 DNA reads as TGTGCCAGCAGTGCCCTGGGCTACGCGAACACCGGGGAGCTGTTTTTT.